This T cell receptor (beta chain) derives from a study of blood T cells in healthy people across ages. This CDR3 contains 15 residues. Trimming left V 1 base short and J 0 bases short, with 9 bases between. In germline, CDR1 is SGHRS, CDR2 YFSETQ. Study-wide results and caveats: The authors considered diversity estimates from one million T cells to be underestimates.

For the second PCR, which ran for about 6 to 11 cycles, a sample-barcoded 5' primer and a J-beta primer mix were used. Each cDNA molecule was tagged by a template-switch adaptor that had 12 random nucleotides. TCRdb used MiXCR to reprocess the 5' RACE reads, holding one entry per CDR3 protein. Of about 1,800,000 distinct CDR3 sequences listed, over 25% are singletons. The authors drew around 11 milliliters of peripheral blood from each donor. This clonotype was counted a few times. Its target is unknown. The rearrangement joins TRBV5-1 to TRBJ2-3; no definite D call. Source material: blood. This clonotype was obtained from a woman in her thirties in good health. In DNA form, the CDR3 reads TGCGCCAGCAGCTTGTTCTTATCTAGCACAGATACGCAGTATTTT. It specifies CASSLFLSSTDTQYF.